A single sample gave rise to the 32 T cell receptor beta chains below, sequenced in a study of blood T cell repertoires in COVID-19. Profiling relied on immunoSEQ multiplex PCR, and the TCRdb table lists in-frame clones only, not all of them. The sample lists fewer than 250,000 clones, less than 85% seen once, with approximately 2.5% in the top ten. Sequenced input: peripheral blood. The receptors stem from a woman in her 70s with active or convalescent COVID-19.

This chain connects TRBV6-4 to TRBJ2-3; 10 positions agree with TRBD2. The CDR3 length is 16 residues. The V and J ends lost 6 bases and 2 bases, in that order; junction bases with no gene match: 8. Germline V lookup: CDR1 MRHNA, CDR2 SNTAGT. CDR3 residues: CASRATSGPYTDTQYF. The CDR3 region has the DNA TGTGCCAGCAGAGCGACTAGCGGGCCGTACACAGATACGCAGTATTTT.

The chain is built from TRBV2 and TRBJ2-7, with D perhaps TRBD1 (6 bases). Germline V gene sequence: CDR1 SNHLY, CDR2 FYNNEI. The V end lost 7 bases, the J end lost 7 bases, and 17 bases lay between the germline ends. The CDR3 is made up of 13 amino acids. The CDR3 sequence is CASTQTGPREQYF. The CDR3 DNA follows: TGTGCCAGCACCCAGACAGGACCGCGGGAGCAGTACTTC.

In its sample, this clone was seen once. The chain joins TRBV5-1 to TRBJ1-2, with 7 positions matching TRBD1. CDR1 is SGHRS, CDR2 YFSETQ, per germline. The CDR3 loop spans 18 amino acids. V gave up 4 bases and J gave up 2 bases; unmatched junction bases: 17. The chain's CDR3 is CASSAYGSGGSRNYGYTF. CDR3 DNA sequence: TGCGCCAGCAGCGCCTACGGTTCAGGGGGATCTCGAAACTATGGCTACACCTTC.

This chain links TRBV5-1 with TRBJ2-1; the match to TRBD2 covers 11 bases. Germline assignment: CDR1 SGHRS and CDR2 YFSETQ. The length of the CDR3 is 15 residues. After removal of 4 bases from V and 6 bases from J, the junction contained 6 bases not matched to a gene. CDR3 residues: CASSQTGTSGNEQFF. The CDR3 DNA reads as TGCGCCAGCAGCCAAACCGGGACTAGCGGCAATGAGCAGTTCTTC.

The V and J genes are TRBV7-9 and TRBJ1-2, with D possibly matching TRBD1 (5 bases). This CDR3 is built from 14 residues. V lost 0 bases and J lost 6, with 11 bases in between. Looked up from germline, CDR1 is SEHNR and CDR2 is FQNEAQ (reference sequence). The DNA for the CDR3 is TGTGCCAGCAGCTTAGCGGTCAGGGTTCATGGCTACACCTTC. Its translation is CASSLAVRVHGYTF.

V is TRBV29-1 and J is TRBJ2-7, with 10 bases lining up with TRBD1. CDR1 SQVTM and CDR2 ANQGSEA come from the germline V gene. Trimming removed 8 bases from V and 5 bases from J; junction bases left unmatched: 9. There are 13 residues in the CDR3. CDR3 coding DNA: TGCAGCACCGTCCGGGACAGGGGCCACGAGCAGTACTTC. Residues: CSTVRDRGHEQYF.

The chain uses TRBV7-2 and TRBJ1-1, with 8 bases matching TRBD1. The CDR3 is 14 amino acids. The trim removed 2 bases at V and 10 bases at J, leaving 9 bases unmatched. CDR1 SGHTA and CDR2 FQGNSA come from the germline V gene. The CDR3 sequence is CASSLLGATGAAFF. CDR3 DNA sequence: TGTGCCAGCAGCTTATTGGGAGCGACAGGGGCAGCTTTCTTT.

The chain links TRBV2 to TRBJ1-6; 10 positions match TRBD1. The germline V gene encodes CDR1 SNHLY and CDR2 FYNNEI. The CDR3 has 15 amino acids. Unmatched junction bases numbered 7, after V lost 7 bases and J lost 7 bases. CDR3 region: CASILRTGGNSPLHF. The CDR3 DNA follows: TGTGCCAGCATTCTCAGGACAGGGGGGAATTCACCCCTCCACTTT.

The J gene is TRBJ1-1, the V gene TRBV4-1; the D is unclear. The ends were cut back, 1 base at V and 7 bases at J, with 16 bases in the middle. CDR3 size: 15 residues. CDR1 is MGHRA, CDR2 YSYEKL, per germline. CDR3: CASSQVNGFSIEAFF. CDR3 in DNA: TGCGCCAGCAGCCAAGTTAACGGTTTTAGCATTGAAGCTTTCTTT.

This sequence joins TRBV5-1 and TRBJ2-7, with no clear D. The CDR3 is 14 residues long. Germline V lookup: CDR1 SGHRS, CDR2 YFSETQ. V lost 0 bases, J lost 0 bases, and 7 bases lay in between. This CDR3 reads CASSLDQRSYEQYF. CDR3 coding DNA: TGCGCCAGCAGCTTGGATCAGCGCTCCTACGAGCAGTACTTC. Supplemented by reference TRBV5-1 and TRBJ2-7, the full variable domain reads KAGVTQTPRYLIKTRGQQVTLSCSPISGHRSVSWYQQTPGQGLQFLFEYFSETQRNKGNFPGRFSGRQFSNSRSEMNVSTLELGDSALYLCASSLDQRSYEQYFGPGTRLTVT.

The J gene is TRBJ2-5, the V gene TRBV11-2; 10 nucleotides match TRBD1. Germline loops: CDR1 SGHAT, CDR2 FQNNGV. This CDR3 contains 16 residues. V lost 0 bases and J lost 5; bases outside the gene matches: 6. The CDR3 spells CASSLERQGAKETQYF. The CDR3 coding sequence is TGTGCCAGCAGCTTAGAACGACAGGGGGCCAAGGAGACCCAGTACTTC.

This chain's CDR3 is CASSSIGGGSGTEAFF. CDR3 nucleotide sequence: TGTGCCAGCAGCTCGATAGGCGGGGGCAGCGGCACTGAAGCTTTCTTT. The chain uses TRBV7-9 and TRBJ1-1; possibly TRBD1 for D (6 bases). V lost 4 bases to trimming and J lost 4 bases, with 19 bases between them. The CDR3 runs 16 residues. Per germline, CDR1 SEHNR and CDR2 FQNEAQ (reference sequence).

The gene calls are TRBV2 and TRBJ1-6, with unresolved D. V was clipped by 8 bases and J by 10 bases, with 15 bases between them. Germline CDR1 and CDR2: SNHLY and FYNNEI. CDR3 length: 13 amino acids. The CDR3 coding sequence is TGTGCCAGCGCAGGAGACCCGGGGTCACCCCTCCACTTT. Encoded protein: CASAGDPGSPLHF.

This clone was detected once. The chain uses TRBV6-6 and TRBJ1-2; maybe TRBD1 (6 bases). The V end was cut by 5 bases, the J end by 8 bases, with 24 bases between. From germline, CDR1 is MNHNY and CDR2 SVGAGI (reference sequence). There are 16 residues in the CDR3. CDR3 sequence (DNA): TGTGCCAGCAGTGTCTCCCCGGACAGATCCTTAGGGGGCTACACCTTC. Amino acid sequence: CASSVSPDRSLGGYTF.

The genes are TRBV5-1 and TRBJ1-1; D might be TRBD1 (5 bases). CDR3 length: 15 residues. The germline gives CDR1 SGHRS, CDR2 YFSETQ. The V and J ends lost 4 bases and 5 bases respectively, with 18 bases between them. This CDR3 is CASSRTLGGRTEAFF. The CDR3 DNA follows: TGCGCCAGCAGCCGGACCCTTGGGGGGAGGACTGAAGCTTTCTTT.

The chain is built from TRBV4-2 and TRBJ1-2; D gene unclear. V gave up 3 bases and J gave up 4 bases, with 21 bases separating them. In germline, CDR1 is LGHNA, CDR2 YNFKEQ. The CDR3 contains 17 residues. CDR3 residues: CASSQLGVRASSYGYTF. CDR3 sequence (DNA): TGTGCCAGCAGCCAGCTGGGCGTGAGGGCTAGTAGCTATGGCTACACCTTC.

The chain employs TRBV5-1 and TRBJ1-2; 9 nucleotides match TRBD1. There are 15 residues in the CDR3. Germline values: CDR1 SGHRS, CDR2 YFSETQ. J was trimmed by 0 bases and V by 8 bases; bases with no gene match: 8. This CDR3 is CASQVGQGSNYGYTF. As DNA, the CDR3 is TGCGCCAGTCAGGTGGGACAGGGATCTAACTATGGCTACACCTTC.

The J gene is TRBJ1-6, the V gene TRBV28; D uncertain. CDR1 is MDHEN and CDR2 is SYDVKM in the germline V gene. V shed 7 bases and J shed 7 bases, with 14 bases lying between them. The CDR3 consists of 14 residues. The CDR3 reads CASTWASTNSPLHF. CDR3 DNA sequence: TGTGCCAGCACTTGGGCCTCGACCAATTCACCCCTCCACTTT.

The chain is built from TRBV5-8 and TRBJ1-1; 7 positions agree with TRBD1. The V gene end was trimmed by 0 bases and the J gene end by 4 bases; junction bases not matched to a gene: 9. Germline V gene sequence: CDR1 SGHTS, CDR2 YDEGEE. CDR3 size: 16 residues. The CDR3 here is CASSLGTGYHRTEAFF. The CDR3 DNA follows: TGTGCCAGCAGCTTGGGGACAGGCTACCACCGCACTGAAGCTTTCTTT. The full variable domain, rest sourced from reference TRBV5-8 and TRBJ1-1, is EAGVTQSPTHLIKTRGQQATLRCSPISGHTSVYWYQQALGLGLQFLLWYDEGEERNRGNFPPRFSGRQFPNYSSELNVNALELEDSALYLCASSLGTGYHRTEAFFGQGTRLTVV.

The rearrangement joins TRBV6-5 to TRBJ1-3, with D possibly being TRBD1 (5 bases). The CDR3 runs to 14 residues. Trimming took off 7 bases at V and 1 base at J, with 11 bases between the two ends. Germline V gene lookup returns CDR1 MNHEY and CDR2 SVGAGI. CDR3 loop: CASNRGLSGNTIYF. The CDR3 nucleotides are TGTGCCAGCAATCGGGGACTATCTGGAAACACCATATATTTT.

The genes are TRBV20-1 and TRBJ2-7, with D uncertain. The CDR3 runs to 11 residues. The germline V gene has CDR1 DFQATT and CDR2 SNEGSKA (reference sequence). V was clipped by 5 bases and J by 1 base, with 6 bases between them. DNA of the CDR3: TGCAGTGCTTTCCAATCCTACGAGCAGTACTTC. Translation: CSAFQSYEQYF.

The CDR3 region is CASSQGPQGPLHF. CDR3 sequence (DNA): TGTGCCAGCAGCCAAGGCCCTCAGGGACCCCTCCACTTT. This chain uses TRBV3-1 (or the pseudogene TRBV3-2) with TRBJ1-6, with D possibly TRBD1 on 5 matching bases. This CDR3 has 13 residues. Trimming cost V 1 base and J 12 bases, with 10 bases left between them. Germline assignment: CDR1 LGHDT and CDR2 YNNKEL (reference sequence).

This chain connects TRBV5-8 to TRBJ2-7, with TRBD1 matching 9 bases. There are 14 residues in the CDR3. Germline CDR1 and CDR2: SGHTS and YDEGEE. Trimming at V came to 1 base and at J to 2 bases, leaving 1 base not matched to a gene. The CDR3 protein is CASSLTGGPYEQYF. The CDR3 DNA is TGTGCCAGCAGCTTGACAGGGGGCCCCTACGAGCAGTACTTC.

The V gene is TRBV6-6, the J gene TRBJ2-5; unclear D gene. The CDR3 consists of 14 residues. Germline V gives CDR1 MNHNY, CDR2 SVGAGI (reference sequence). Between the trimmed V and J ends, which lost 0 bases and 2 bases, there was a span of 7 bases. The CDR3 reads CASSYSTAQETQYF. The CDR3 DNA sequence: TGTGCCAGCAGTTACTCAACAGCACAAGAGACCCAGTACTTC.

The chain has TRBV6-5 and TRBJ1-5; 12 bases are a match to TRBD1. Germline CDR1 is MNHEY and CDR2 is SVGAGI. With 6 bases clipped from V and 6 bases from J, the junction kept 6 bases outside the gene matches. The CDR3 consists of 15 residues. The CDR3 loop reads CASRGGQGASQPQHF. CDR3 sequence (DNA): TGTGCCAGCAGGGGGGGACAGGGGGCGAGTCAGCCCCAGCATTTT.

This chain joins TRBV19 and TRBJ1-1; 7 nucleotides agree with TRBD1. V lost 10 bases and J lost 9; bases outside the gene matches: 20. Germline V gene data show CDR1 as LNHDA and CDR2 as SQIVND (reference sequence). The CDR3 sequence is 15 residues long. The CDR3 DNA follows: TGTGCCACACAGATCACTGACAGGGTGGTAACTAAAGCTTTCTTT. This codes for CATQITDRVVTKAFF.

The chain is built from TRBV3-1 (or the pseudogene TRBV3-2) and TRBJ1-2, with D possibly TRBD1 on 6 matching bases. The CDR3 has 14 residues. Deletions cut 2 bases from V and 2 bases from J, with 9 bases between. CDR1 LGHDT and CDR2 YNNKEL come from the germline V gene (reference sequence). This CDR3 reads CASSQPGQNYGYTF. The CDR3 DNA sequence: TGTGCCAGCAGCCAACCGGGACAAAACTATGGCTACACCTTC.

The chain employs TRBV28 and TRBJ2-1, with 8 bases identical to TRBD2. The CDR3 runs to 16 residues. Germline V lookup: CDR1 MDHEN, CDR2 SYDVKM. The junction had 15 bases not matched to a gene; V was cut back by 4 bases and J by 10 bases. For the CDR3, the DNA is TGTGCCAGCAGTTCCTTCCAATGGACTAGCAGCAAGGAGCAGTTCTTC. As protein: CASSSFQWTSSKEQFF. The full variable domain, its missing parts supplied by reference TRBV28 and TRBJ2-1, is DVKVTQSSRYLVKRTGEKVFLECVQDMDHENMFWYRQDPGLGLRLIYFSYDVKMKEKGDIPEGYSVSREKKERFSLILESASTNQTSMYLCASSSFQWTSSKEQFFGPGTRLTVL.

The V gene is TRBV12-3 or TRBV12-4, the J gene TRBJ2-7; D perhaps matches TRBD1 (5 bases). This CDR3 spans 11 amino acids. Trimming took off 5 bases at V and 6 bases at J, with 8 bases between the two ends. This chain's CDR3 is CASSQRGEQYF. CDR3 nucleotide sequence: TGTGCCAGCAGTCAAAGGGGCGAGCAGTACTTC.

The CDR3 DNA reads TGTGCCAGCAGCTACCGGGACGAGCAGTACTTC. It specifies CASSYRDEQYF. The chain has TRBV21-1 and TRBJ2-7; TRBD2 was called by the table and not checked on the DNA. TRBV21-1 is annotated as a pseudogene. The CDR3 is made up of 11 amino acids.

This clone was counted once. CDR3 protein: CASSGLAGVIYEQYF. As DNA, the CDR3 is TGTGCCAGCAGCGGGCTAGCGGGAGTCATCTACGAGCAGTACTTC. The chain couples TRBV11-1 to TRBJ2-7; 10 nucleotides align to TRBD2. Trimming took 5 bases from V and 3 from J; bases not matched to a gene: 7. In germline, CDR1 is SGHAT, CDR2 FQDESV (reference sequence). The CDR3 is 15 amino acids.

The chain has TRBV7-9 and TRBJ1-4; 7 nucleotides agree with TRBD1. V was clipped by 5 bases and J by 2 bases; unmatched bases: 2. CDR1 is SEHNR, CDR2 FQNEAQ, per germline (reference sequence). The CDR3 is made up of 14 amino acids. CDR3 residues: CASSSRGTNEKLFF. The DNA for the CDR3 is TGTGCCAGCAGCAGCAGGGGGACTAATGAAAAACTGTTTTTT.